This T cell receptor (beta chain) was identified during a study of blood T cell repertoires in COVID-19 (dated by TCRdb to the early 2020s). Study-level background: Samples covering the acute and convalescent phases of COVID-19 were provided by collaborators in the United States, Italy and Spain. The material from the prospective study consisted of cDNA or gDNA derived from T cells, B-cell-depleted T cells, or PBMCs. The dataset comprised deeply sampled blood TCRbeta repertoires from subjects exposed to, actively infected with, or recovered from COVID-19. A freely available public database, intended as a resource for researchers studying the immune response to SARS-CoV-2, is where the repertoires were released. The samples were drawn from two sources: the first 160 participants of the ongoing ImmuneRACE study, and approximately 1,300 subjects contributed by 6 global collaborators. A de-identified subject ID, COVID-19 status, age in years and sex were almost always included in the sample metadata. Where HLA class I and class II types were available, the types were taken from metadata supplied by the sample provider, not from assay-based typing.

Each collaborating institution followed its own protocols to collect whole blood in K2EDTA tubes. For TCRbeta analysis, collaborators shipped samples in one of three forms: frozen whole blood, isolated PBMCs, or DNA extracted from either of those sample types. Regarding this clone: The clone's antigen remains unknown. Nothing much larger sits one base from this clone, and base qualities are not available.

The germline V gene (reference sequence) supplies CDR1 DFQATT and CDR2 SNEGSKA. Trimming takes 3 bases from V and 0 bases from J, and the germline ends sit 12 bases apart. From its cysteine to its phenylalanine, the CDR3 spans 15 amino acids. Left in the record is the CDR3 DNA by itself, 45 bases read in frame from the first base. Broader findings and caveats from the paper: How much clinical and demographic metadata was included differed by source and by participant, and the metadata was provided uncurated.

TCRbeta CDR3 regions were amplified from genomic DNA using the immunoSEQ Assay, a bias-controlled multiplex PCR. Per the original workflow: Nucleated cell counts per sample were estimated from amplification of reference gene primers within the assay. To quantify the absolute abundance of each unique TCRbeta CDR3 rearrangement, sequence reads were collapsed and filtered. Productive Simpson clonality was computed per sample as the square root of Simpson's diversity index over productive rearrangements. TCRdb stores this immuneACCESS table with in-frame sequences only. Part of the clones is absent; in the studies checked, under half of the shortfall reflects unresolved V genes, and no reason is known for the rest. V and J calls plus clone size are reproduced from that table; the DNA served to infer D and trimming. Across this sample there are 130,000 to 150,000 clones, with over 80% seen only once. Of the sample, roughly 3% falls within the top ten clones.

Material: peripheral blood. This receptor was obtained from a woman in her thirties or forties with active or convalescent COVID-19. The chain uses TRBV20-1 and TRBJ1-5; D gene: possibly TRBD1, on 6 matching bases. The CDR3 protein is CSASQGTYSNQPQHF. The nucleotide sequence is given as TGCAGTGCTAGTCAGGGGACCTATAGCAATCAGCCCCAGCATTTT.